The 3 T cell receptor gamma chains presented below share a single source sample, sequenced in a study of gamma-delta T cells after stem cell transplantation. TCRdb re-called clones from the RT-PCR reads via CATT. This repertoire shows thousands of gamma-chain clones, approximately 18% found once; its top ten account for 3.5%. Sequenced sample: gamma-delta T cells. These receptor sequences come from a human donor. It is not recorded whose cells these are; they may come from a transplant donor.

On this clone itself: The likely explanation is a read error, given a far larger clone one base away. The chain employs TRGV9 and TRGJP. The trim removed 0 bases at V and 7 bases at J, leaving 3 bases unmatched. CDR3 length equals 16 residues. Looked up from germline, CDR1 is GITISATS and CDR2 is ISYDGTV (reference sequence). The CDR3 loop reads CALWEVHELGKKIKVF. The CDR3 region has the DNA TGTGCCTTGTGGGAGGTGCACGAGTTGGGCAAAAAAATCAAGGTATTT.

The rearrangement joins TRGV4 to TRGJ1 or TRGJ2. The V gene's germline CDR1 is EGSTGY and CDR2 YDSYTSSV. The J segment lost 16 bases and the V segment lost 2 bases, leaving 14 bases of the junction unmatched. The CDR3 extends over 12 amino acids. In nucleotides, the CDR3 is TGTGCCACCTGGGATGAGGGGGCACAGGAGCTCTTT. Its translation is CATWDEGAQELF.

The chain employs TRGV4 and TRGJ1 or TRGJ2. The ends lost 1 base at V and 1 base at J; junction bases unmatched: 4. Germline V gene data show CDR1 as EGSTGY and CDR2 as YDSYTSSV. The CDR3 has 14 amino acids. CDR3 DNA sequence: TGTGCCACCTGGGATGGAGAAAATTATTATAAGAAACTCTTT. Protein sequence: CATWDGENYYKKLF.